The 14 T cell receptor beta chains in this list originate from one sample, sequenced in a study of STAT3 mutations in large granular lymphocyte leukemia. Whole-study findings and limits: In T-cell large granular lymphocyte leukemia, about half of patients showed multiple immunodominant subclonotypes.

TCRdb's copy holds only in-frame clones and misses some; the assay was immunoSEQ multiplex PCR. Of about 42,000 clones listed, about 81% are singletons. For these receptors, no antigen is known. The specimen sequenced was PBMCs. The receptor source for this set is a human donor with T large granular lymphocyte leukemia. Some clones in this sample may be carry-over from other donors' samples.

Comments on this clone: The sample has other DNA sequences that encode this CDR3 too. The genes are TRBV18 and TRBJ2-5; D remains unclear. The CDR3 consists of 12 residues. Germline CDR1 KGHSH, CDR2 LQKENI. Trimming pared 3 bases from V and 3 bases from J, leaving 5 bases between. Here the CDR3 DNA reads TGTGCCAGCTCACCGACGGAAGAGACCCAGTACTTC. This sequence encodes CASSPTEETQYF.

The CDR3 DNA reads TGTGCCAGTAGTCGGACGATGAGGCCCCAGCATTTT. This codes for CASSRTMRPQHF. V gene TRBV19 combines with J gene TRBJ1-5; D remains unclear. The CDR3 spans 12 residues. Germline V gene data show CDR1 as LNHDA and CDR2 as SQIVND (reference sequence). V gave up 5 bases and J gave up 9 bases, with 11 bases separating them.

J is TRBJ1-6 and V is TRBV30, with no clear D. Germline lookup yields CDR1 GTSNPN and CDR2 SVGIG (reference sequence). V lost 1 base, J lost 8 bases, and 9 bases lay in between. The CDR3 is 13 amino acids. CDR3 sequence reads: CAWSGSGYSPLHF. In DNA, the CDR3 is TGTGCCTGGAGTGGGAGCGGATATTCACCCCTCCACTTT. Variable domain in full (rest from reference TRBV30 and TRBJ1-6): SQTIHQWPATLVQPVGSPLSLECTVEGTSNPNLYWYRQAAGRGLQLLFYSVGIGQISSEVPQNLSASRPQDRQFILSSKKLLLSDSGFYLCAWSGSGYSPLHFGNGTRLTVT.

The chain links TRBV4-2 to TRBJ2-7, with TRBD1 matching 7 bases. V was pared by 5 bases and J by 3 bases, with 4 bases of the junction left unmatched. CDR3 length: 13 amino acids. Germline loops: CDR1 LGHNA, CDR2 YNFKEQ. The chain's CDR3 is CASSGGQNYEQYF. CDR3 nucleotide sequence: TGTGCCAGCAGCGGGGGACAGAACTACGAGCAGTACTTC.

The gene calls are TRBV5-6 and TRBJ2-3; 9 nucleotides match TRBD2. The germline V gene has CDR1 SGHDT and CDR2 YYEEEE. The length of the CDR3 is 15 residues. V shed 4 bases and J 4 bases; nucleotides not matched to a gene: 7. The CDR3: CASSISGGWADTQYF. The CDR3 DNA reads as TGTGCCAGCAGCATTAGCGGGGGTTGGGCAGATACGCAGTATTTT.

The rearrangement joins TRBV9 to TRBJ2-7; a possible D gene is TRBD1 (6 bases). Germline V gene data show CDR1 as SGDLS and CDR2 as YYNGEE. V lost 0 bases and J 2 bases, leaving 9 bases between the germline ends. There are 14 residues in the CDR3. As DNA, the CDR3 is TGTGCCAGCAGCGTAGGTACAGGGACCTACGAGCAGTACTTC. Its translation: CASSVGTGTYEQYF.

This chain joins TRBV27 and TRBJ2-1; maybe TRBD2 (6 bases). Germline V gives CDR1 MNHEY, CDR2 SMNVEV (reference sequence). The CDR3 length is 15 residues. Trimming pared 6 bases from V and 3 bases from J, leaving 15 bases between. CDR3 sequence (DNA): TGTGCCAGCAGGTTAGGGACTTTCCTCTACAATGAGCAGTTCTTC. This sequence encodes CASRLGTFLYNEQFF.

J is TRBJ2-1 and V is TRBV11-1, with 10 bases matching TRBD2. J gave up 12 bases and V 6 bases, and 8 bases lay outside the gene matches. CDR1 and CDR2 (germline): SGHAT, FQDESV (reference sequence). This CDR3 has 13 amino acids. The CDR3 reads CASRSGTSVRQFF. The CDR3 bases are TGTGCCAGCAGATCCGGGACTAGCGTCCGGCAGTTCTTC.

The chain recombines TRBV18 with TRBJ2-2; TRBD1 aligns across 8 bases. Germline lookup yields CDR1 KGHSH and CDR2 LQKENI. J gave up 7 bases and V 3 bases, and 7 bases lay outside the gene matches. This CDR3 region has 15 residues. For the CDR3, the DNA is TGTGCCAGCTCACCGGACAGGGTTCGTTACGGGGAGCTGTTTTTT. This sequence encodes CASSPDRVRYGELFF.

CDR3 DNA: TGTGCCAGCAGCCTGGGTGGATCTGGGGCCAACGTCCTGACTTTC. This encodes CASSLGGSGANVLTF. The genes are TRBV5-4 and TRBJ2-6; D is uncertain. Germline-derived CDR1 and CDR2 are SGHNT and YYREEE (reference sequence). V was cut by 4 bases and J by 1 base, with 9 bases left in between. The CDR3 extends over 15 amino acids.

The chain couples TRBV6-6 to TRBJ2-2, with a tentative D call TRBD2 (6 bases). Trimming shortened V by 6 bases and J by 2 bases, and 13 bases separated the two germline ends. Germline values: CDR1 MNHNY, CDR2 SVGAGI (reference sequence). The CDR3 totals 15 residues. As DNA, the CDR3 is TGTGCCAGCAGCCTCCGGGGGTCCAACACCGGGGAGCTGTTTTTT. Translation: CASSLRGSNTGELFF.

This chain uses TRBV5-4 with TRBJ1-2; 7 bases line up with TRBD1. V dropped 4 bases and J dropped 4; count of bases not matched to a gene: 10. The CDR3 extends over 15 amino acids. Germline CDR1 SGHNT, CDR2 YYREEE (reference sequence). CDR3: CASSPKGALAYGYTF. The CDR3 DNA sequence: TGTGCCAGCAGCCCGAAGGGGGCGCTGGCCTATGGCTACACCTTC.

The rearrangement joins TRBV6-6 to TRBJ2-1, with a possible D match to TRBD2 (6 bases). V was cut by 6 bases and J by 7 bases, with 13 bases left in between. Germline V CDR1 and CDR2: MNHNY, SVGAGI (reference sequence). The CDR3 contains 13 residues. CDR3 residues: CASSPGTGNEQFF. Written as DNA, the CDR3 is TGTGCCAGCAGCCCCGGGACTGGGAATGAGCAGTTCTTC.

The genes are TRBV28 and TRBJ1-5; D may be TRBD1 (5 bases). Trimming left V 2 bases short and J 5 bases short, with 10 bases between. The CDR3 is 14 residues long. The germline CDR1 and CDR2 sequences are MDHEN and SYDVKM. The CDR3, as DNA: TGTGCCAGCAGTTTAGGGGCCTCAGATCAGCCCCAGCATTTT. This sequence encodes CASSLGASDQPQHF.